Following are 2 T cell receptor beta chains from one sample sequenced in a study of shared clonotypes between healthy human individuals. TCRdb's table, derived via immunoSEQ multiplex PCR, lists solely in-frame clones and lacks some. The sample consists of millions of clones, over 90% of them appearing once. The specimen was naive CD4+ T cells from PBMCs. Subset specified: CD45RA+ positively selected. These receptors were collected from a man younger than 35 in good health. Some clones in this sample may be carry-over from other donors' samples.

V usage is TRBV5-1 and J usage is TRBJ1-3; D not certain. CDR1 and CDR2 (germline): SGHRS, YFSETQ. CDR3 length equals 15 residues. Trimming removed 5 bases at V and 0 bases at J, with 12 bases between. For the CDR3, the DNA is TGCGCCAGCAGTACCGGGCTACCCTCTGGAAACACCATATATTTT. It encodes CASSTGLPSGNTIYF.

CDR3 coding DNA: TGTGCCAGCAGTTTGGTAATAGGACAGGGGGGTCCGAAGAACATTCAGTACTTC. Residues: CASSLVIGQGGPKNIQYF. The chain recombines TRBV28 with TRBJ2-4; 10 nucleotides agree with TRBD1. The CDR3 spans 18 residues. Germline lookup yields CDR1 MDHEN and CDR2 SYDVKM. V was pared by 3 bases and J by 7 bases, with 15 bases of the junction left unmatched.